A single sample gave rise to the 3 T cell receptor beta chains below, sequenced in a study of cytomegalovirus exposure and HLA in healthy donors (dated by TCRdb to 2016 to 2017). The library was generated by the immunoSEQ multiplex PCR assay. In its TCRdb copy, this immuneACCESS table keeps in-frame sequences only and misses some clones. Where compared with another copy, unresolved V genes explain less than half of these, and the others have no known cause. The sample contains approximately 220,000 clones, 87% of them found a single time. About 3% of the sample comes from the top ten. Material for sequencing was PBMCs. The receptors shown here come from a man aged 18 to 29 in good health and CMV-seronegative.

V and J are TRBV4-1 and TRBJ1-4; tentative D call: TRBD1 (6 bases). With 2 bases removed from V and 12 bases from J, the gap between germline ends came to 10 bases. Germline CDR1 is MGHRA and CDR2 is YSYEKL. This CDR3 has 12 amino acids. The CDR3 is CASSQRTAELFF. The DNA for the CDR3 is TGCGCCAGCAGCCAACGGACAGCGGAACTGTTTTTT.

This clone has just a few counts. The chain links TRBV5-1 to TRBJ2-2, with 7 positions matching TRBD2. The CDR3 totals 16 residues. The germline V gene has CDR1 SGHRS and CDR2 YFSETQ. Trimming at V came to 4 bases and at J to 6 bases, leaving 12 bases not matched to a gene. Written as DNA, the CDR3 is TGCGCCAGCAGCCGCCAACCCCCGGGAGGCGCCGGGGAGCTGTTTTTT. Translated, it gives CASSRQPPGGAGELFF.

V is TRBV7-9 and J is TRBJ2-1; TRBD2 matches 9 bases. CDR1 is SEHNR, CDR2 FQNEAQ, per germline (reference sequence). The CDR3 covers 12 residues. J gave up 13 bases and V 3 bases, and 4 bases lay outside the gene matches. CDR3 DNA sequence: TGTGCCAGCAGCTTTAGCGGGGGAGATCAGTTCTTC. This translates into CASSFSGGDQFF.